The 11 T cell receptor beta chains listed next were all sequenced from one sample in a study of identical twins. TCRdb used MiXCR to reprocess the 5' RACE reads, holding one entry per CDR3 protein. Of 300,000 to 400,000 distinct CDR3 sequences in the sample, about 12% were seen once. This same sample was also part of a study on yellow fever vaccine responses in identical twins.

The sequencing input was CD8+ T cells sorted from blood. The receptors here all came from a woman aged 18-30 years in good health.

This sequence joins TRBV15 and TRBJ2-2; the D is unclear. Germline loops: CDR1 LNHNV, CDR2 YYDKDF (reference sequence). V dropped 5 bases and J dropped 5 bases, with 9 bases sitting between them. This CDR3 contains 13 residues. CDR3 nucleotide sequence: TGTGCCACCAGCTCTTTCAGAACCGGGGAGCTGTTTTTT. Encoded protein: CATSSFRTGELFF.

This clonotype turned up a few times. The chain carries TRBV15 and TRBJ2-5; 7 nucleotides align to TRBD2. The CDR3 sequence is 14 residues long. Germline CDR1 is LNHNV and CDR2 is YYDKDF (reference sequence). V lost 3 bases, J lost 4 bases, and 5 bases stayed unmatched. In nucleotides, the CDR3 is TGTGCCACCAGCAGTGTGCGGGAGACAGAGACCCAGTACTTC. Translating it yields CATSSVRETETQYF. The variable domain in full, completed from reference TRBV15 and TRBJ2-5, reads DAMVIQNPRYQVTQFGKPVTLSCSQTLNHNVMYWYQQKSSQAPKLLFHYYDKDFNNEADTPDNFQSRRPNTSFCFLDIRSPGLGDTAMYLCATSSVRETETQYFGPGTRLLVL.

This clonotype was counted only a few times. The chain has TRBV11-1 and TRBJ2-7, with TRBD1 identical over 9 bases. CDR1 and CDR2 (germline): SGHAT, FQDESV (reference sequence). Trimming at V came to 1 base and at J to 0 bases, leaving 1 base not matched to a gene. This CDR3 spans 15 amino acids. CDR3 bases: TGTGCCAGCAGCTTAGGGACAGGGGCCTCCTACGAGCAGTACGTC. Translation gives CASSLGTGASYEQYV.

The J gene is TRBJ2-1, the V gene TRBV20-1, with 7 positions matching TRBD1. The CDR3 is 14 amino acids. Looked up from germline, CDR1 is DFQATT and CDR2 is SNEGSKA (reference sequence). Losses at the gene ends were 0 bases for V and 8 bases for J; bases not matched to a gene: 7. CDR3 in DNA: TGCAGTGCTAGAGATCACAGGGGCCAGTATGAGCAGTTCTTC. Protein: CSARDHRGQYEQFF.

The chain couples TRBV7-6 to TRBJ2-7, with 10 bases matching TRBD2. V shed 3 bases and J 2 bases; nucleotides not matched to a gene: 13. The CDR3 contains 18 residues. Germline-derived CDR1 and CDR2 are SGHVS and FNYEAQ. CDR3 sequence reads: CASSLRTSGILAAYEQYF. In DNA, the CDR3 is TGTGCCAGCAGCTTGAGGACTAGCGGAATTCTCGCCGCCTACGAGCAGTACTTC.

The rearrangement uses TRBV13 and TRBJ1-2; D gene uncertain. CDR3 length: 14 residues. V was cut by 0 bases and J by 2 bases, with 7 bases left in between. Germline CDR1 reads PRHDT; CDR2 reads FYEKMQ (reference sequence). The CDR3 DNA reads TGTGCCAGCAGCTTAGGCGTAGGAAACTATGGCTACACCTTC. As protein: CASSLGVGNYGYTF.

This clonotype occurred a few times. V usage is TRBV7-6 and J usage is TRBJ1-4; a weak D match, TRBD1 (6 bases). This CDR3 spans 17 amino acids. V was cut by 1 base and J by 9 bases, with 21 bases left in between. Looked up from germline, CDR1 is SGHVS and CDR2 is FNYEAQ. This CDR3 is CASSLGTESAIGKKLFF. CDR3 DNA sequence: TGTGCCAGCAGCTTAGGGACAGAAAGCGCCATTGGGAAAAAACTGTTTTTT. The variable domain in full, completed from reference TRBV7-6 and TRBJ1-4, reads GAGVSQSPRYKVTKRGQDVALRCDPISGHVSLYWYRQALGQGPEFLTYFNYEAQQDKSGLPNDRFSAERPEGSISTLTIQRTEQRDSAMYRCASSLGTESAIGKKLFFGSGTQLSVL.

This clonotype was detected only a few times. The chain joins TRBV2 to TRBJ2-7; D may correspond to TRBD1 or TRBD2 (6 bases each). CDR1 and CDR2 (germline): SNHLY, FYNNEI. CDR3 length equals 10 residues. V dropped 8 bases and J dropped 6 bases, with 8 bases sitting between them. The CDR3 is CASGGPEQYV. The DNA for the CDR3 is TGTGCCAGCGGGGGGCCCGAGCAGTACGTC.

This clonotype has more than one count but fewer than ten. The rearrangement links TRBV15 to TRBJ2-5, with a tentative D call TRBD2 (7 bases). The germline CDR1 and CDR2 sequences are LNHNV and YYDKDF (reference sequence). Trimming took 8 bases from V and 2 from J, leaving 15 bases between them. This CDR3 has 14 amino acids. The CDR3 DNA reads TGTGCCACCCGGTCGGGGGGCGGACAAGAGACCCAGTACTTC. This gives the protein CATRSGGGQETQYF.

This chain uses TRBV12-5 with TRBJ2-5; 10 bases are shared with TRBD2. CDR3 length: 13 residues. The germline V gene encodes CDR1 LGHNT and CDR2 FRNRAP. With V trimmed by 6 bases and J by 5 bases, 3 bases remained unmatched. The CDR3 spells CASGVAGGETQYF. The DNA of the CDR3 is TGTGCTAGTGGCGTAGCGGGAGGCGAGACCCAGTACTTC.

V usage is TRBV5-1 and J usage is TRBJ2-1; 7 positions agree with TRBD1. CDR3 length: 16 residues. The ends lost 4 bases at V and 0 bases at J; junction bases unmatched: 7. Germline assignment: CDR1 SGHRS and CDR2 YFSETQ. For the CDR3, the DNA is TGCGCCAGCAGCCGAGGGGGCTCCGGCTCCTACAATGAGCAGTTCTTC. This translates into CASSRGGSGSYNEQFF.